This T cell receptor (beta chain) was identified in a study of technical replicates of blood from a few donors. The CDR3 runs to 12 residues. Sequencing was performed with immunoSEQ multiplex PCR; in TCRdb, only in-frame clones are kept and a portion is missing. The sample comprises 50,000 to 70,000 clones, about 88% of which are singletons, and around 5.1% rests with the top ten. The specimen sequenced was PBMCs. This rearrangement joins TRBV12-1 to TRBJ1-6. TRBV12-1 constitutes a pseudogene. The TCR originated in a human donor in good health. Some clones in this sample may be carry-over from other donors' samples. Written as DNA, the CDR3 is TGTGCCAGCAGTCTTGCTAGGTCACCCCTCCACTTT. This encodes CASSLARSPLHF.